The entry below gives a single T cell receptor (beta chain) sequence along with its context. The CDR3 loop spans 16 amino acids. The germline gives CDR1 KGHSH, CDR2 LQKENI. Trimming stripped 0 bases from V and 0 bases from J, with 8 bases between. These data originate in a study of blood T cell repertoires in COVID-19. Study-wide context: The origin of the acute and convalescent COVID-19 samples was the United States, Italy and Spain. From T cells, B-cell-depleted T cells, or PBMCs came the material, which was cDNA or gDNA.

In the original workflow: The assay estimated nucleated cells by amplifying reference gene primers. Assay: immunoSEQ multiplex PCR; the TCRdb copy retains only in-frame clones and omits some. The DNA gave D and trimming, while V, J and clone size come from that table. The table lists about 44,000 clones, 88% of them singletons. The specimen sequenced was peripheral blood. This chain uses TRBV18 with TRBJ2-2; tentatively, D is TRBD1 (5 bases). The receptor was isolated from a woman aged 40 to 50 with acute or convalescent COVID-19. CDR3 protein: CASSPPQGTNTGELFF. The CDR3 DNA follows: TGTGCCAGCTCACCACCGCAGGGCACGAACACCGGGGAGCTGTTTTTT.